These T cell receptor beta chains were read from a single sample in a study of control samples from healthy donors and cancer patients. Measured with immunoSEQ multiplex PCR; TCRdb has only the in-frame clones, and not every one. The sample lists approximately 130,000 clones; 80% to 90% were seen once. The sequenced sample consisted of blood. These TCRs come from a man aged 40-50 years in good health. CDR3s include the opening cysteine and the closing phenylalanine or tryptophan. A D gene is named only where the DNA matches it firmly. Some rows mark clone size as missing; the rest say once, few, many or name a class of expanded clone.

size | J | V | D | CDR3 | DNA
. | TRBJ2-7 | TRBV4-3 | . | CASSINRERREQYF | TGCGCCAGCAGCATTAACCGGGAGCGTAGGGAGCAGTACTTC
. | TRBJ2-2 | TRBV2 | TRBD1 | CASMDRDNTGELFF | TGTGCCAGCATGGACAGGGACAACACCGGGGAGCTGTTTTTT
. | TRBJ1-2 | TRBV9 | . | CASSSRGGGRDYGYTF | TGTGCCAGCAGCTCCCGAGGGGGGGGACGGGACTATGGCTACACCTTC
. | TRBJ1-1 | TRBV7-8 | . | CASSSVSLRTEAFF | TGTGCCAGCAGCTCGGTCTCCCTTAGAACTGAAGCTTTCTTT
once | TRBJ1-3 | TRBV25-1 | . | CASSDPNSGNTIYF | TGTGCCAGCAGTGACCCAAATTCTGGAAACACCATATATTTT
. | TRBJ1-5 | TRBV27 | . | CASSPARGQPQHF | TGTGCCAGCAGTCCTGCCCGGGGTCAGCCCCAGCATTTT
. | TRBJ2-2 | TRBV24-1 | TRBD1 | CATSQWTGGKTGELFF | TGTGCCACCAGTCAGTGGACAGGGGGAAAAACCGGGGAGCTGTTTTTT
. | TRBJ1-5 | TRBV3-1/TRBV3-2 | . | CASSPRGGVQPQHF | TGTGCCAGCAGCCCCCGCGGCGGGGTCCAGCCCCAGCATTTT
. | TRBJ1-6 | TRBV9 | TRBD1 | CASSQGAYNSPLHF | TGTGCCAGCAGTCAGGGGGCGTATAATTCACCCCTCCACTTT
. | TRBJ2-2 | TRBV5-1 | . | CASSPNSGTLNTGELFF | TGCGCCAGCAGTCCGAACTCCGGGACTCTGAACACCGGGGAGCTGTTTTTT
. | TRBJ1-6 | TRBV7-8 | . | CASSLNRVDNSPLHF | TGTGCCAGCAGCTTAAACAGGGTGGATAATTCACCCCTCCACTTT
. | TRBJ2-1 | TRBV19 | TRBD2 | CASSSPGGGAYNEQFF | TGTGCCAGTAGTTCCCCTGGCGGGGGGGCTTACAATGAGCAGTTCTTC
. | TRBJ2-7 | TRBV24-1 | . | CATMSGDTYEQYF | TGTGCCACCATGTCAGGCGATACCTACGAGCAGTACTTC
. | TRBJ2-3 | TRBV6-5 | . | CASSRGPDTQYF | TGTGCCAGTTCTAGGGGCCCAGATACGCAGTATTTT
. | TRBJ2-6 | TRBV7-2 | . | CASSLAGSGANVLTF | TGTGCCAGCAGCTTAGCAGGCTCTGGGGCCAACGTCCTGACTTTC
. | TRBJ2-1 | TRBV6-6 | TRBD1 | CASRSGQGVNEQFF | TGTGCCAGCAGATCGGGACAGGGGGTAAATGAGCAGTTCTTC
. | TRBJ2-5 | TRBV7-9 | TRBD2 | CASSLGAGGFQETQYF | TGTGCCAGCAGCTTAGGAGCGGGGGGTTTCCAAGAGACCCAGTACTTC
. | TRBJ2-7 | TRBV7-6 | . | CASSLASVQTYEQYF | TGTGCCAGCAGCTTAGCGTCGGTGCAGACCTACGAGCAGTACTTC
. | TRBJ2-1 | TRBV7-9 | . | CASSLEVRTLPSNEQFF | TGTGCCAGCAGCTTAGAAGTTCGGACCCTCCCCTCCAATGAGCAGTTCTTC
. | TRBJ2-2 | TRBV4-1 | . | CASSGRQANTGELFF | TGCGCCAGCAGCGGCAGACAGGCCAACACCGGGGAGCTGTTTTTT
. | TRBJ2-7 | TRBV7-9 | . | CASSDSYEQYF | TGTGCCAGCAGCGACTCCTACGAGCAGTACTTC
many | TRBJ2-7 | TRBV5-4 | . | CASSPGSYEQYF | TGTGCCAGCAGCCCCGGATCCTACGAGCAGTACTTC
. | TRBJ1-4 | TRBV19 | TRBD1 | CASSIGTVGEKLFF | TGTGCCAGTAGTATCGGGACAGTAGGCGAAAAACTGTTTTTT
. | TRBJ2-1 | TRBV5-5 | . | CASSLDRVMASSYNEQFF | TGTGCCAGCAGCTTGGACAGGGTAATGGCTAGCAGCTACAATGAGCAGTTCTTC
few | TRBJ1-1 | TRBV19 | . | CASSISATGAEAFF | TGTGCCAGTAGTATAAGTGCGACAGGAGCTGAAGCTTTCTTT
. | TRBJ2-3 | TRBV12-3/TRBV12-4 | . | CASSLTDTQYF | TGTGCCAGCAGTCTCACAGATACGCAGTATTTT
. | TRBJ2-7 | TRBV6-4 | . | CASSDLRDWKTYEQYF | TGTGCCAGCAGTGATCTCCGGGACTGGAAGACCTACGAGCAGTACTTC
. | TRBJ1-2 | TRBV7-2 | . | CASSLAAPGRANYGYTF | TGTGCCAGCAGCTTAGCGGCCCCGGGAAGGGCGAACTATGGCTACACCTTC
. | TRBJ1-5 | TRBV6-6 | . | CASSYSDHQNQPQHF | TGTGCCAGCAGTTACTCGGATCACCAGAATCAGCCCCAGCATTTT
. | TRBJ2-5 | TRBV6-1 | . | CASSEGWGYQETQYF | TGTGCCAGCAGTGAAGGGTGGGGATACCAAGAGACCCAGTACTTC
once | TRBJ2-1 | TRBV7-3 | TRBD2 | CASSSGGALNEQFF | TGTGCCAGCAGCTCCGGGGGGGCCTTGAATGAGCAGTTCTTC
. | TRBJ1-3 | TRBV7-9 | . | CASSLGGSSGNTIYF | TGTGCCAGCAGCTTAGGGGGGAGCTCTGGAAACACCATATATTTT
. | TRBJ2-1 | TRBV6-6 | TRBD2 | CASSYSRPGGGNEQFF | TGTGCCAGCAGTTACTCTAGGCCGGGGGGGGGCAATGAGCAGTTCTTC
. | TRBJ1-2 | TRBV2 | TRBD1 | CASSTTGSNYGYTF | TGTGCCAGCAGTACGACAGGGAGTAACTATGGCTACACCTTC
once | TRBJ2-5 | TRBV14 | TRBD1 | CASSPGQTHWYQETQYF | TGTGCCAGCAGTCCGGGACAGACGCATTGGTACCAAGAGACCCAGTACTTC
. | TRBJ1-2 | TRBV20-1 | . | CTVGTGYGYTF | TGCACCGTTGGGACGGGATATGGCTACACCTTC
. | TRBJ2-7 | TRBV24-1 | TRBD1 | CATGTGGEQYF | TGTGCCACCGGGACAGGGGGTGAGCAGTACTTC
. | TRBJ2-2 | TRBV21-1 | . | CASSTLGTSGFANTGELFF | TGTGCCAGCAGCACCCTCGGGACTAGCGGTTTCGCGAACACCGGGGAGCTGTTTTTT
. | TRBJ2-5 | TRBV5-4 | . | CASSFGGTETQYF | TGTGCCAGCAGCTTCGGGGGTACGGAGACCCAGTACTTC
. | TRBJ1-1 | TRBV12-3/TRBV12-4 | . | CASRSTGPTEAFF | TGTGCCAGCAGATCGACAGGCCCCACTGAAGCTTTCTTT
. | TRBJ2-7 | TRBV7-9 | TRBD1 | CASSSGTGSYEQYF | TGTGCCAGCAGCTCCGGGACAGGTTCCTACGAGCAGTACTTC
. | TRBJ2-1 | TRBV4-3 | . | CASSQEVLGNEQFF | TGCGCCAGCAGCCAAGAAGTACTAGGAAATGAGCAGTTCTTC
. | TRBJ2-6 | TRBV15 | . | CATSTNQGYSSGANVLTF | TGTGCCACCAGCACGAATCAGGGCTATAGCTCTGGGGCCAACGTCCTGACTTTC